This TCR beta chain was profiled in a study of cytomegalovirus exposure and HLA in healthy donors. Study details: The 100 to 150 validation repertoires were reported in a later analysis to have been generated on the same platform as the approximately 700 first-cohort repertoires. Study results and limitations: Testing in vitro showed a few CMV-associated chains specific for CMV antigens. The investigators catalogued 150 to 200 TCR beta chains as cytomegalovirus-associated. According to reports, the classifier identified cytomegalovirus status with high specificity and sensitivity.

Clones were read by immunoSEQ multiplex PCR, and TCRdb kept only the in-frame ones, dropping some. The table includes roughly 200,000 clones, around 80% detected once. The CDR3 is 15 residues long. After removal of 3 bases from V and 4 bases from J, the junction contained 5 bases not matched to a gene. Germline V gene data show CDR1 as SNHLY and CDR2 as FYNNEI. As concerns this clone: No antigen is known for it.

The TCR sequence derives from a woman in her twenties or thirties in good health and CMV-seronegative. The V gene is TRBV2, the J gene TRBJ2-3; 9 positions agree with TRBD2. The material sequenced was PBMCs. The CDR3 DNA is TGTGCCAGCAGTGACGGACTAGCGAGTGCAGATACGCAGTATTTT. It specifies CASSDGLASADTQYF.